These 5 T cell receptor beta chains came from one sample sequenced in a study of control samples from healthy donors and cancer patients. Profiled with immunoSEQ multiplex PCR; TCRdb holds only in-frame clones, not every one. This sample has about 160,000 clones; around 94% occur once, and the top ten carry around 13%. The specimen sequenced was PBMCs. These receptors came from a man aged 55-75 years with colorectal cancer.

In the case of this clone: A junction end diverges from the germline sequence, so it may reflect a read error. The CDR3 DNA reads as TGTGCCAGCAGCATAGCGGGGGGTAGCACAGATACGCAGTATTTT. Amino acids: CASSIAGGSTDTQYF. The chain employs TRBV7-2 and TRBJ2-3; 10 bases agree with TRBD2. CDR1 is SGHTA and CDR2 is FQGNSA in the germline V gene. CDR3 length equals 15 residues. The whole variable domain, remainder taken from reference TRBV7-2 and TRBJ2-3, is GAGVSQSPSNKVTEKGKDVELRCDPISGHTALYWYRQSLGQGLEFLIYFQGNSAPDKSGLPSDRFSAERTGGSVSTLTIQRTQQEDSAVYLCASSIAGGSTDTQYFGPGTRLTVL.

This clone came up once. The chain employs TRBV27 and TRBJ1-2; 7 nucleotides match TRBD1. The CDR3 runs to 13 residues. V lost 6 bases to trimming and J lost 6 bases; unmatched junction nucleotides: 7. Germline V gene sequence: CDR1 MNHEY, CDR2 SMNVEV (reference sequence). DNA of the CDR3: TGTGCCAGCAGAATGACAGGGTCAGATGGCTACACCTTC. Translating it yields CASRMTGSDGYTF.

This clone was seen once. This sequence joins TRBV7-9 and TRBJ2-1, with D perhaps TRBD1 or TRBD2 (5 bases each). Per germline, CDR1 SEHNR and CDR2 FQNEAQ (reference sequence). The CDR3 has 14 amino acids. V lost 0 bases, J lost 5 bases, and 8 bases lay in between. The CDR3 bases are TGTGCCAGCAGCTTAGCTGGGACCGACAATGAGCAGTTCTTC. This translates into CASSLAGTDNEQFF.

This chain links TRBV7-9 with TRBJ1-5, with D possibly TRBD1 on 5 matching bases. Germline V gene lookup returns CDR1 SEHNR and CDR2 FQNEAQ (reference sequence). V lost 1 base and J 2 bases, leaving 12 bases between the germline ends. This CDR3 contains 16 residues. The CDR3 DNA follows: TGTGCCAGCAGCTTAGATGGGGCGTCAGGCAATCAGCCCCAGCATTTT. Translation gives CASSLDGASGNQPQHF.

On this clone: Compared with germline, one end of the junction differs, possibly owing to a read error. This chain connects TRBV6-2 or TRBV6-3 to TRBJ1-2; D possibly corresponds to TRBD1 (6 bases). The CDR3 runs 12 residues. From germline, CDR1 is MNHEY and CDR2 SVGEGT. Here the CDR3 reads CAGSPRTDGYTF. The CDR3, as DNA: TGTGCCGGCAGTCCGCGGACAGACGGCTACACCTTC.